This TCR beta chain was recovered during a study of technical replicates of blood from several donors. The assay was immunoSEQ multiplex PCR, and TCRdb's table has in-frame clones only and misses some. The sample carries tens of thousands of clones, around 94% recorded once. Germline V CDR1 and CDR2: MNHNY, SVGAGI (reference sequence). This CDR3 is built from 13 residues. Unmatched junction bases numbered 3, after V lost 5 bases and J lost 4 bases. The sequenced material came from T cells isolated from PBMCs. This chain links TRBV6-6 with TRBJ1-1, with TRBD1 identical over 8 bases. The TCR comes from a human donor in good health. In nucleotides, the CDR3 is TGTGCCAGCAGTGACAGGGGTATCACTGAAGCTTTCTTT. This codes for CASSDRGITEAFF.